A few counts support the clone carrying this T cell receptor (beta chain). What it binds is unknown. Deletions cut 6 bases from V and 3 bases from J, with 19 bases between. The CDR3 has 16 amino acids. Every donor gave 8 to 10 milliliters of peripheral blood. The sample belongs to a study of blood T cells in healthy people across ages. About the study: T cells yielded about one barcoded beta molecule per two cells through template switching. Notes on the study in general: Shifts in expanded clonotypes may have been confounded by donor CMV status, which was unknown. Significant beta diversity loss was already apparent by age around 40, declining roughly linearly.

Sample-barcoded 5' priming and a J-beta primer mix drove a second PCR of 7 to 11 cycles. TCRdb reprocessed the 5' RACE reads via MiXCR and lists one record per CDR3 protein. The repertoire holds 1.5 million to 2 million distinct CDR3 sequences, with about 39% as singletons. Sequencing was performed on blood. The gene calls are TRBV12-3 or TRBV12-4 and TRBJ2-3; no clear D. The clonotype originates from a human donor in good health. The CDR3 loop reads CASSPPFGLPTDTQYF. For the CDR3, the DNA is TGTGCCAGCAGCCCCCCTTTTGGGTTACCTACAGATACGCAGTATTTT.